This T cell receptor beta chain was found in a study of early T cells in non-severe SARS-CoV-2 infection. Unique molecular identifiers were added to individual cDNA molecules. MiXCR, applied by TCRdb to the 5' RACE reads, yields one record per CDR3 protein. Of 85,000 to 100,000 distinct CDR3 sequences detected, 11% appear once; the ten largest clones hold roughly 4.9%. From germline, CDR1 is MNHEY and CDR2 SMNVEV (reference sequence). This CDR3 comprises 15 residues. With 6 bases clipped from V and 5 bases from J, the junction kept 7 bases outside the gene matches. The sample comprised whole blood. The TCR comes from an adult who was a healthcare worker with PCR-confirmed SARS-CoV-2 infection or an uninfected control (not recorded which). The J gene is TRBJ2-2, the V gene TRBV27; 9 bases fit TRBD1. This chain's CDR3 is CASRTTGGETGELFF. The DNA for the CDR3 is TGTGCCAGCAGGACAACAGGGGGCGAGACCGGGGAGCTGTTTTTT.